This T cell receptor (beta chain) was obtained from a study of cytomegalovirus exposure and HLA in healthy donors. Regarding the study as a whole: Most TCR sequences were rare, but some public TCRs occurred in many donors. Roughly uniform sequencing depth across donors was assumed, possibly incorrectly. Later work found most CMV-associated TCR beta chains apparently HLA-restricted.

It was with 60 Vbeta and 13 Jbeta primers that the PCR ran. Authors' data handling: As a later analysis found, there were 82 million or so unique TCR beta chains, of which about 10 million were shared. This table comes from immunoSEQ multiplex PCR, and its TCRdb copy is limited to in-frame clones, with some not included. The D gene and trimming were derived from the DNA, and the V and J assignments and clone size from that table. The sample holds roughly 120,000 clones; around three quarters are singletons and the top ten take about 2.6%. As to this clone: No antigen is known for it.

The CDR3 totals 16 residues. V was pared by 2 bases and J by 2 bases, with 5 bases of the junction left unmatched. Per germline, CDR1 MNHEY and CDR2 SMNVEV (reference sequence). The sequenced sample consisted of PBMCs. The sequence derives from a middle-aged woman in good health and CMV-seropositive. The chain recombines TRBV27 with TRBJ1-1; 10 nucleotides agree with TRBD1. CDR3 coding DNA: TGTGCCAGCAGTTTAGGATGGACAGGGGGAAACACTGAAGCTTTCTTT. Translated: CASSLGWTGGNTEAFF.